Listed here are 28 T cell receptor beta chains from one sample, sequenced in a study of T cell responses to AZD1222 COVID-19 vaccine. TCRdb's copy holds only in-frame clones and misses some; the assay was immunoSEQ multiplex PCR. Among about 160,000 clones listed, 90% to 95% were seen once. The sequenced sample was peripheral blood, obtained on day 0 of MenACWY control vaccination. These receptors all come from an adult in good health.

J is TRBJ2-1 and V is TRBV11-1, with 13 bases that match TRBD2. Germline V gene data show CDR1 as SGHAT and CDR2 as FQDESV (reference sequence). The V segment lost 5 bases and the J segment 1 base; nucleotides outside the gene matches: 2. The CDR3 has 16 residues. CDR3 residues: CASSRLAGGSYNEQFF. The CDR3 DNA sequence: TGTGCCAGCAGCAGACTAGCGGGAGGATCCTACAATGAGCAGTTCTTC.

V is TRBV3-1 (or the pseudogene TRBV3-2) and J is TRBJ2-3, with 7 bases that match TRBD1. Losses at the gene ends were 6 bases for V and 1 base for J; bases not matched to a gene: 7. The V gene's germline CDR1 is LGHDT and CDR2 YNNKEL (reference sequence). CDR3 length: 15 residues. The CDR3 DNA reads TGTGCCAGCAGATCAGGGGACAGACGCACAGATACGCAGTATTTT. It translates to CASRSGDRRTDTQYF.

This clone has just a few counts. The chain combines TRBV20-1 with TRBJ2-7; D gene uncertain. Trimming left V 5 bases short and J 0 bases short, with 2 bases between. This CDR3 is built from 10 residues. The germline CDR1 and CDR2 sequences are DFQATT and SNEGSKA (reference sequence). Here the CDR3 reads CSAYSYEQYF. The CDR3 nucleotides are TGCAGTGCTTACTCCTACGAGCAGTACTTC.

In DNA form, the CDR3 reads TGTGCCAGCACCGAGACAGATGGGATCTCTGGAAACACCATATATTTT. Amino acids: CASTETDGISGNTIYF. This chain connects TRBV28 to TRBJ1-3, with a weak D call TRBD1 (5 bases). The CDR3 length is 16 residues. In germline, CDR1 is MDHEN, CDR2 SYDVKM. The V end lost 7 bases, the J end lost 0 bases, and 16 bases lay between the germline ends.

CDR3 sequence: CASSQGGLDTEAFF. The CDR3 DNA sequence: TGTGCCAGCAGCCAGGGGGGTTTGGACACTGAAGCTTTCTTT. The V and J genes are TRBV6-5 and TRBJ1-1; TRBD1 matches 7 bases. Looked up from germline, CDR1 is MNHEY and CDR2 is SVGAGI. CDR3 length: 14 amino acids. Trimming took 6 bases from V and 3 from J; bases not matched to a gene: 7.

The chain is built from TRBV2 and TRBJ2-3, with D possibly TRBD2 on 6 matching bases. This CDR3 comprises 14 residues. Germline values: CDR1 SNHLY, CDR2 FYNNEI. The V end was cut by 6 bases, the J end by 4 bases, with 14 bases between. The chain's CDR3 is CASRWATGADTQYF. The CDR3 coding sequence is TGTGCCAGCAGGTGGGCCACGGGAGCAGATACGCAGTATTTT. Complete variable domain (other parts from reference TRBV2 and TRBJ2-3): EPEVTQTPSHQVTQMGQEVILRCVPISNHLYFYWYRQILGQKVEFLVSFYNNEISEKSEIFDDQFSVERPDGSNFTLKIRSTKLEDSAMYFCASRWATGADTQYFGPGTRLTVL.

In DNA, the CDR3 is TGTGCCAGCAATAACGGACAAACCTCCTACAATGAGCAGTTCTTC. Protein product: CASNNGQTSYNEQFF. J is TRBJ2-1 and V is TRBV2, with D perhaps TRBD1 (5 bases). V lost 7 bases and J 0 bases, leaving 13 bases between the germline ends. Germline V lookup: CDR1 SNHLY, CDR2 FYNNEI. The length of the CDR3 is 15 residues.

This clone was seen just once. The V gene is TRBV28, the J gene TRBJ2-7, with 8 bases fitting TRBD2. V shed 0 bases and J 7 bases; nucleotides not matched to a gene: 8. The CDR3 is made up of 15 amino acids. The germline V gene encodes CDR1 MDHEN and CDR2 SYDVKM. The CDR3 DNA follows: TGTGCCAGCAGTTTATGGCCAGCGGGGGCGGGGGAGCAGTACTTC. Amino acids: CASSLWPAGAGEQYF.

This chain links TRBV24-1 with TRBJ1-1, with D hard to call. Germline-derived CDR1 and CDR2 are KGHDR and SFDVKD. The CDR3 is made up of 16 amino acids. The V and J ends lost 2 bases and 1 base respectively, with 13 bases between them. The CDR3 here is CATSDSSWTGNTEAFF. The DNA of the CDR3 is TGTGCCACCAGTGATTCTTCCTGGACGGGGAACACTGAAGCTTTCTTT.

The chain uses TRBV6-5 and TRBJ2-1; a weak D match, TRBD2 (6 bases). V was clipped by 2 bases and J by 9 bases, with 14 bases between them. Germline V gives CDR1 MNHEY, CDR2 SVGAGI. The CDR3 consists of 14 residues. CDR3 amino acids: CASSYGRRGGEQFF. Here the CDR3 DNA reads TGTGCCAGCAGTTACGGTCGGCGGGGTGGTGAGCAGTTCTTC.

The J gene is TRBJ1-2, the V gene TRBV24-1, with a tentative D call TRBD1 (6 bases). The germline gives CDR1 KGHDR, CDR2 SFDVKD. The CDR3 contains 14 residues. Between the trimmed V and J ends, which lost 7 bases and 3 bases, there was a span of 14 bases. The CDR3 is CATSTGPLDYGYTF. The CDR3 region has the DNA TGTGCCACCAGCACAGGGCCCTTGGACTATGGCTACACCTTC.

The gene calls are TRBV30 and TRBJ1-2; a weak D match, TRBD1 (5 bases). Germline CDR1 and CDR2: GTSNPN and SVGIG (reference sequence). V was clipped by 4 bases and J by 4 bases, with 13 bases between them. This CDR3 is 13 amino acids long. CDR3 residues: CAWIPGGGYGYTF. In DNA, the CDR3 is TGTGCCTGGATACCGGGGGGAGGCTATGGCTACACCTTC.

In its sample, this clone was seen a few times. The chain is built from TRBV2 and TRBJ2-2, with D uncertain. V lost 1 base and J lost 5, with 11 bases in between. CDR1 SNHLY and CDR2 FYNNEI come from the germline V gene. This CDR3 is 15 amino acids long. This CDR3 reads CASSEEGLGTGELFF. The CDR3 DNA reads TGTGCCAGCAGTGAAGAGGGTTTGGGGACCGGGGAGCTGTTTTTT. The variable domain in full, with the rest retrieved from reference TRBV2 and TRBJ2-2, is EPEVTQTPSHQVTQMGQEVILRCVPISNHLYFYWYRQILGQKVEFLVSFYNNEISEKSEIFDDQFSVERPDGSNFTLKIRSTKLEDSAMYFCASSEEGLGTGELFFGEGSRLTVL.

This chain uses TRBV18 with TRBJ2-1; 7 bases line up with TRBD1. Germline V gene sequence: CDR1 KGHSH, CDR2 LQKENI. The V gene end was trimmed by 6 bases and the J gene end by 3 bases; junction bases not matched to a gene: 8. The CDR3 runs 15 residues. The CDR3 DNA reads TGTGCCAGCTCGGCCAGCCAGGGGGACTACAATGAGCAGTTCTTC. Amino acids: CASSASQGDYNEQFF.

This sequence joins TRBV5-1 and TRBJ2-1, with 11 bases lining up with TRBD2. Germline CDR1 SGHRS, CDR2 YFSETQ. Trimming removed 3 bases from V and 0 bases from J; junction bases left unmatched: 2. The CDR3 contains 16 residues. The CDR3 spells CASSSTSGSSYNEQFF. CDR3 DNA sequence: TGCGCCAGCAGCTCAACTAGCGGGAGCTCCTACAATGAGCAGTTCTTC.

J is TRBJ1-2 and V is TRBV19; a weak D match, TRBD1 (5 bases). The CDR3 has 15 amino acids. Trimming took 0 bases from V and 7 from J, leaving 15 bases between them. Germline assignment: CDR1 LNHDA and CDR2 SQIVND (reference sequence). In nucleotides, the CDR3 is TGTGCCAGTAGTATAGATTCCGGGACCGCGATTGGCTACACCTTC. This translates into CASSIDSGTAIGYTF. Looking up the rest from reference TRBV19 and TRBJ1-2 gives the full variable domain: DGGITQSPKYLFRKEGQNVTLSCEQNLNHDAMYWYRQDPGQGLRLIYYSQIVNDFQKGDIAEGYSVSREKKESFPLTVTSAQKNPTAFYLCASSIDSGTAIGYTFGSGTRLTVV.

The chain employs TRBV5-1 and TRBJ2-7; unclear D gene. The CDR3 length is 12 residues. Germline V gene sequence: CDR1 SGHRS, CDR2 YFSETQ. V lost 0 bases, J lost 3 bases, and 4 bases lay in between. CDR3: CASSLGDYEQYF. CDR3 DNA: TGCGCCAGCAGCTTGGGAGACTACGAGCAGTACTTC.

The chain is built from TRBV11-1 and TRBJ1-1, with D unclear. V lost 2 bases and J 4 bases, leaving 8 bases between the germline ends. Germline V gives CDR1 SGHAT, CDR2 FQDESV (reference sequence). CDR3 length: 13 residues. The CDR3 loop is CASSLRRATEAFF. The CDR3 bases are TGTGCCAGCAGCTTACGTAGGGCCACTGAAGCTTTCTTT.

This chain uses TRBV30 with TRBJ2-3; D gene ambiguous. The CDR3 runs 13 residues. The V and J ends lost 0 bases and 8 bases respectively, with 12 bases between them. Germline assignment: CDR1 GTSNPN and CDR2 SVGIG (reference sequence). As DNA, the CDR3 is TGTGCCTGGAGTGTAGCTCCTTACTCTACGCAGTATTTT. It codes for CAWSVAPYSTQYF.

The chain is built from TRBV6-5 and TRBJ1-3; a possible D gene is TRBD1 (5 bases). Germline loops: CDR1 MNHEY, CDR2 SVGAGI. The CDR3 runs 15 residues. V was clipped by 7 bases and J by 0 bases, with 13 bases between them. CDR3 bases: TGTGCCAGCAAAAGCGACAGCTACTCTGGAAACACCATATATTTT. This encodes CASKSDSYSGNTIYF.

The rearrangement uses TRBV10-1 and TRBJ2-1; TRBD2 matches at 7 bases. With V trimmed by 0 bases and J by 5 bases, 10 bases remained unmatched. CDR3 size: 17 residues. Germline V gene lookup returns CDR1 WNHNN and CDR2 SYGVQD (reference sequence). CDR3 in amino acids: CASSESRASGANNEQFF. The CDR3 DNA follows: TGCGCCAGCAGTGAGTCGAGGGCTAGCGGAGCGAACAATGAGCAGTTCTTC.

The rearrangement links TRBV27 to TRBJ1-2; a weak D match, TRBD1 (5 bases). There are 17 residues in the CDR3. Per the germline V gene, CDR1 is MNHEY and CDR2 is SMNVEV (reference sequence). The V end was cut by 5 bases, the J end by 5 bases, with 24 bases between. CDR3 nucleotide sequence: TGTGCCAGCAGTCAGAGCGGAGACAGCATCTATTTTTATGGCTACACCTTC. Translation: CASSQSGDSIYFYGYTF.

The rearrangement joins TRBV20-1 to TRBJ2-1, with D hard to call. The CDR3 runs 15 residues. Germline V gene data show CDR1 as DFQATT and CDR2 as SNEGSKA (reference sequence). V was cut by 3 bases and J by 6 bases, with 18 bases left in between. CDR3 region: CSASPATRFPNEQFF. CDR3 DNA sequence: TGCAGTGCTAGTCCCGCGACGAGGTTCCCCAATGAGCAGTTCTTC.

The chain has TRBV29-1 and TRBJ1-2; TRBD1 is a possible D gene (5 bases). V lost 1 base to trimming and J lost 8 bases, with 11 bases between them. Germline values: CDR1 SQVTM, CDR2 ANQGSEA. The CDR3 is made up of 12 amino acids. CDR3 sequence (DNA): TGCAGCGTTGAAGCGACAGCTAGGGGCTACACCTTC. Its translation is CSVEATARGYTF.

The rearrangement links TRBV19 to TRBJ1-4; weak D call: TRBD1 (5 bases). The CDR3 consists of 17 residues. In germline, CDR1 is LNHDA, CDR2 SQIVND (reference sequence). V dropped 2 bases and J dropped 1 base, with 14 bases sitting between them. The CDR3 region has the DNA TGTGCCAGTAGTATACCGACAGCGCCCGGAACTAATGAAAAACTGTTTTTT. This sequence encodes CASSIPTAPGTNEKLFF.

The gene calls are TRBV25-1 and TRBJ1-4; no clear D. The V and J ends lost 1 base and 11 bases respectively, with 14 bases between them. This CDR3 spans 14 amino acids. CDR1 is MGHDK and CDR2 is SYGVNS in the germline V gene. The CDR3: CASSELGNLRKLFF. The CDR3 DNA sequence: TGTGCCAGCAGTGAATTAGGGAACTTGAGGAAACTGTTTTTT.

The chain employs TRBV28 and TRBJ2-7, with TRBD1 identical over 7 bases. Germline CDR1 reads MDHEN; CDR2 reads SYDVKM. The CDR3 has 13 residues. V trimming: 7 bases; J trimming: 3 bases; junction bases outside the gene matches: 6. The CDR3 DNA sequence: TGTGCCAGCACCCACAGGGGAGACTACGAGCAGTACTTC. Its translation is CASTHRGDYEQYF. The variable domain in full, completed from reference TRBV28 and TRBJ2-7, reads DVKVTQSSRYLVKRTGEKVFLECVQDMDHENMFWYRQDPGLGLRLIYFSYDVKMKEKGDIPEGYSVSREKKERFSLILESASTNQTSMYLCASTHRGDYEQYFGPGTRLTVT.

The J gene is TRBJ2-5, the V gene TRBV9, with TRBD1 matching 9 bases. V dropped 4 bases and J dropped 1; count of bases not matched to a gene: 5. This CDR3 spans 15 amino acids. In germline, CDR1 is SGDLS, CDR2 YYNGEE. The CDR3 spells CASSWGQGPQETQYF. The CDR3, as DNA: TGTGCCAGCAGCTGGGGACAGGGCCCCCAAGAGACCCAGTACTTC.